Listed below are T cell receptor beta chains from one sample, sequenced in a study of T cells in Graves' hyperthyroidism and ophthalmopathy. TCRdb fed the multiplex PCR reads into MiXCR, producing one record per CDR3 protein. The sample holds approximately 400,000 distinct CDR3 sequences; approximately 19% are singletons and the top ten take 3.7%. The sample comprised blood. The origin of the receptors is a woman aged 18-29 years with Graves' hyperthyroidism. Each CDR3 is given with its conserved first and last residue. D genes are given only for firm matches. Size is stated as once, few or many counts, or a class when the clone is expanded.

d_call | j_call | v_call | clone_size | cdr3_nt | cdr3_aa
. | TRBJ1-2 | TRBV9 | many | TGTGCCAGCAGCTCACAGGGTTTCCGTGGCTACACCTTC | CASSSQGFRGYTF
TRBD1 | TRBJ1-1 | TRBV19 | many | TGTGCCAGTGGACAGGGGTACACTGAAGCTTTCTTT | CASGQGYTEAFF
. | TRBJ1-2 | TRBV29-1 | many | TGCAGCGTTGAGGGCAGGATCTATGGCTACACCTTC | CSVEGRIYGYTF
. | TRBJ1-1 | TRBV4-1 | many | TGCGCCAGCAGCCAGTCACGGCGTTCCATGAACACTGAAGCTTTCTTT | CASSQSRRSMNTEAFF
TRBD1 | TRBJ1-2 | TRBV20-1 | many | TGCAGTGCGACGGACAGGGGCTCGTATGGCTACACCTTC | CSATDRGSYGYTF
. | TRBJ1-1 | TRBV2 | many | TGTGCCAGCAGTGACAGGGAACCTTTCTTT | CASSDREPFF
. | TRBJ1-1 | TRBV4-1 | few | TGCGCCAGCAGCCAAGCCGTGAACCGCGGTGGCCACCCTGAAGCTTTCTTT | CASSQAVNRGGHPEAFF
TRBD1 | TRBJ1-6 | TRBV6-1 | many | TGTGCCAGCGCGGACTTACGACAGGGGGTGCCTCTTCCCCTCCACTTT | CASADLRQGVPLPLHF
TRBD1 | TRBJ1-5 | TRBV6-1 | many | TGTGCCAGCAGTCCCGGGACAGGGGATAGCAATCAGCCCCAGCATTTT | CASSPGTGDSNQPQHF
TRBD1 | TRBJ1-2 | TRBV30 | many | TGTGCCTGGAAGTTGACAGGGGGCCGGTATGGCTACACCTTC | CAWKLTGGRYGYTF
TRBD1 | TRBJ1-2 | TRBV10-3 | many | TGTGCCATCAGTGAGTCGGACAGGGGGCAGGGCTACACCTTC | CAISESDRGQGYTF